This T cell receptor beta chain appears in the sequencing data of a study of blood T cell repertoires in COVID-19. The junction had 12 bases not matched to a gene; V was cut back by 6 bases and J by 2 bases. CDR1 and CDR2 from the germline V gene are KGHSH and LQKENI. This CDR3 has 17 amino acids. Measured with immunoSEQ multiplex PCR; TCRdb has only the in-frame clones, and not every one. The sample contains roughly 220,000 clones, about 85% of which appear only once. This sequence originates from a middle-aged man who had recovered from COVID-19. This sequence joins TRBV18 and TRBJ2-5, with TRBD2 matching over 10 bases. Specimen: peripheral blood. This CDR3 reads CASSRGLALSQQETQYF. The CDR3 DNA is TGTGCCAGCTCGCGGGGACTAGCGCTTTCCCAACAAGAGACCCAGTACTTC. The whole variable domain, filled in from reference TRBV18 and TRBJ2-5, reads NAGVMQNPRHLVRRRGQEARLRCSPMKGHSHVYWYRQLPEEGLKFMVYLQKENIIDESGMPKERFSAEFPKEGPSILRIQQVVRGDSAAYFCASSRGLALSQQETQYFGPGTRLLVL.